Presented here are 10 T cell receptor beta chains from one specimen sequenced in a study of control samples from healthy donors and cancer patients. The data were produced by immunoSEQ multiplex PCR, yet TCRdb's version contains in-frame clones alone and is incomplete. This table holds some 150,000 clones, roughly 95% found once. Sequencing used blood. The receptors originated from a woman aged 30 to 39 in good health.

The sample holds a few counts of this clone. In DNA, the CDR3 is TGTGCCAGCAGCTTGGCCGGGACGGTCAATCAGCCCCAGCATTTT. Translating gives CASSLAGTVNQPQHF. The chain carries TRBV5-5 and TRBJ1-5; D might be TRBD1 (5 bases). Germline-derived CDR1 and CDR2 are SGHKS and YYEKEE (reference sequence). V lost 0 bases and J 3 bases, leaving 10 bases between the germline ends. The CDR3 runs 15 residues.

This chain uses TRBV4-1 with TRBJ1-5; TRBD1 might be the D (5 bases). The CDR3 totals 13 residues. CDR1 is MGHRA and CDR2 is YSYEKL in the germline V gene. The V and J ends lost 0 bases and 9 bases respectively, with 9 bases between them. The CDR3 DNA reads TGCGCCAGCAGCCAAGATCGGGGACGGCCCCAGCATTTT. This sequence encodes CASSQDRGRPQHF.

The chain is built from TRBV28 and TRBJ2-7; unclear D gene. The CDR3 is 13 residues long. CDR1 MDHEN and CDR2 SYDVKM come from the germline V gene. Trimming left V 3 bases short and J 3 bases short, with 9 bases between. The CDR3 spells CASSFGHNYEQYF. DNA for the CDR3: TGTGCCAGCAGTTTTGGTCATAACTACGAGCAGTACTTC.

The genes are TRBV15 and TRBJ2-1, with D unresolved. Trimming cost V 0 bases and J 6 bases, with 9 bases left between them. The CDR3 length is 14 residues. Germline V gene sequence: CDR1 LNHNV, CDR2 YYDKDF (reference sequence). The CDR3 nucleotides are TGTGCCACCAGCAGAGATACGGCTGGCAATGAGCAGTTCTTC. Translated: CATSRDTAGNEQFF.

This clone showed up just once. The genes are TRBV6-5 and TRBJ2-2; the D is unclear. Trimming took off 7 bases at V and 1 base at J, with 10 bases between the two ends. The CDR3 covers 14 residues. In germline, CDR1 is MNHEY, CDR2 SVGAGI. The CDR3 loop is CASTIELNTGELFF. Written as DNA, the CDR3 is TGTGCCAGCACCATTGAGTTGAACACCGGGGAGCTGTTTTTT.

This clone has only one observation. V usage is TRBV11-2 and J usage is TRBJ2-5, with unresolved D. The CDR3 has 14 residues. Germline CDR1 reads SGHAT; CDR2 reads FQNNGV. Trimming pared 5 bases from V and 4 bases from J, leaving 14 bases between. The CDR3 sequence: CASSPRHGRETQYF. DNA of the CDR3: TGTGCCAGCAGCCCTAGACACGGGCGAGAGACCCAGTACTTC.

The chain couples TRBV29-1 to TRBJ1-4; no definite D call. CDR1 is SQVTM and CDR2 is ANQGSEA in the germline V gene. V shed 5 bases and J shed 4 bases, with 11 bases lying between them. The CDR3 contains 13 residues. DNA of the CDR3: TGCAGCGTTCCACAAGGGATTAATGAAAAACTGTTTTTT. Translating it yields CSVPQGINEKLFF.

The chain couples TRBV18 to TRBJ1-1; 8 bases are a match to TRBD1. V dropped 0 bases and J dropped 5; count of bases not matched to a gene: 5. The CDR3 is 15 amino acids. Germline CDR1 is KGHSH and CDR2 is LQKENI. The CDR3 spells CASSPPGTGSTEAFF. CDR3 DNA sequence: TGTGCCAGCTCACCACCAGGGACAGGAAGTACTGAAGCTTTCTTT. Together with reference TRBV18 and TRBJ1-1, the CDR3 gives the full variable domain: NAGVMQNPRHLVRRRGQEARLRCSPMKGHSHVYWYRQLPEEGLKFMVYLQKENIIDESGMPKERFSAEFPKEGPSILRIQQVVRGDSAAYFCASSPPGTGSTEAFFGQGTRLTVV.

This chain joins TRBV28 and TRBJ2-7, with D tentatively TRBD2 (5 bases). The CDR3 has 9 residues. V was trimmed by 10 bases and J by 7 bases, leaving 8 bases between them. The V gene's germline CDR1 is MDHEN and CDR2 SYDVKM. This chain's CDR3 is CATRGEQYF. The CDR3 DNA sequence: TGTGCCACCCGGGGAGAGCAGTACTTC.

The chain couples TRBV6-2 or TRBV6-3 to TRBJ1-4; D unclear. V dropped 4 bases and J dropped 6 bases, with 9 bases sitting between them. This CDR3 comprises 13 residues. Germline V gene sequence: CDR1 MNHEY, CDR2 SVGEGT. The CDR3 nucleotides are TGTGCCAGCAGTTCCCGGGCCTATGAAAAACTGTTTTTT. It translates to CASSSRAYEKLFF.